The 27 T cell receptor beta chains presented below share a single source sample, sequenced in a study of identical twins. TCRdb re-analysed the 5' RACE reads in MiXCR, keeping a single row per CDR3 protein. The sample includes 700,000 or so distinct CDR3 sequences, 21% of them seen just once. The sample was also linked to a second study, of T cells expressing NK-cell markers.

Sequenced sample: PBMCs. These receptors were collected from a woman aged 18-35 years in good health.

J is TRBJ2-7 and V is TRBV6-4; the D is unclear. Germline V gene lookup returns CDR1 MRHNA and CDR2 SNTAGT. Deletions cut 3 bases from V and 5 bases from J, with 20 bases between. This CDR3 spans 16 amino acids. CDR3 nucleotide sequence: TGTGCCAGCAGTGATTTAGTAGGATCCCAGCAGCACGAGCAGTACTTC. This sequence encodes CASSDLVGSQQHEQYF.

The chain is built from TRBV11-2 and TRBJ2-5; 7 positions agree with TRBD2. Trimming removed 2 bases from V and 5 bases from J; junction bases left unmatched: 5. The CDR3 has 14 residues. The germline V gene encodes CDR1 SGHAT and CDR2 FQNNGV. Here the CDR3 DNA reads TGTGCCAGCAGCTTACGCGGGAGTTCGGAGACCCAGTACTTC. As protein: CASSLRGSSETQYF.

This chain connects TRBV3-1 to TRBJ2-3; a weak D match, TRBD2 (6 bases). The CDR3 spans 16 residues. V was clipped by 2 bases and J by 5 bases, with 17 bases between them. Germline CDR1 and CDR2: LGHDT and YNNKEL (reference sequence). The CDR3 DNA reads as TGTGCCAGCAGCCAAATCGGGGCGGGGAAGGAAGATACGCAGTATTTT. Translation: CASSQIGAGKEDTQYF.

J is TRBJ2-5 and V is TRBV18; 7 bases are shared with TRBD2. The V gene end was trimmed by 0 bases and the J gene end by 2 bases; junction bases not matched to a gene: 0. The CDR3 length is 14 residues. Per germline, CDR1 KGHSH and CDR2 LQKENI. The CDR3: CASSPPRGQETQYF. For the CDR3, the DNA is TGTGCCAGCTCACCACCGCGGGGGCAAGAGACCCAGTACTTC.

This chain uses TRBV10-3 with TRBJ2-7; the match to TRBD1 covers 7 bases. Losses at the gene ends were 3 bases for V and 0 bases for J; bases not matched to a gene: 5. The CDR3 is 15 residues long. Germline assignment: CDR1 ENHRY and CDR2 SYGVKD. CDR3 bases: TGTGCCATCAGTGATTCGACAGGGCGCTCCTACGAGCAGTACTTC. Translation gives CAISDSTGRSYEQYF.

The V gene is TRBV20-1, the J gene TRBJ2-7; TRBD2 matches at 12 bases. V shed 3 bases and J 5 bases; nucleotides not matched to a gene: 11. CDR1 is DFQATT, CDR2 SNEGSKA, per germline (reference sequence). This CDR3 spans 16 amino acids. The CDR3 loop reads CSASASGRARVHEQYF. CDR3 DNA sequence: TGCAGTGCTAGCGCTAGCGGGAGGGCCAGGGTTCACGAGCAGTACTTC.

The gene calls are TRBV29-1 and TRBJ2-1; TRBD1 matches 7 bases. The CDR3 runs 15 residues. Looked up from germline, CDR1 is SQVTM and CDR2 is ANQGSEA. Unmatched junction bases numbered 13, after V lost 6 bases and J lost 5 bases. CDR3 amino acids: CSVPGQAGYHNEQFF. The CDR3 coding sequence is TGCAGCGTCCCTGGACAGGCTGGGTACCACAATGAGCAGTTCTTC.

The sample holds a few counts of this clonotype. J is TRBJ1-2 and V is TRBV20-1; 7 bases are a match to TRBD1. Germline V gene data show CDR1 as DFQATT and CDR2 as SNEGSKA (reference sequence). The CDR3 runs to 13 residues. Germline trimming cut 5 bases from V and 7 bases from J; bases unmatched to any gene: 10. In DNA form, the CDR3 reads TGCAGTGCTGTAAACAGGGGTTTGGGTGGCTACACCTTC. Translation gives CSAVNRGLGGYTF.

This clonotype came up once. The V gene is TRBV7-9, the J gene TRBJ2-3, with TRBD2 as a possible D gene (7 bases). Per germline, CDR1 SEHNR and CDR2 FQNEAQ (reference sequence). The CDR3 totals 15 residues. V dropped 5 bases and J dropped 2 bases, with 14 bases sitting between them. CDR3 in DNA: TGTGCCAGCAGCAAACTCCGGGGGGCCACAGATACGCAGTATTTT. Amino acid sequence: CASSKLRGATDTQYF.

This clonotype has just a few counts. The V call is TRBV20-1, the J call TRBJ2-2; D gene unclear. V shed 0 bases and J shed 4 bases, with 6 bases lying between them. The CDR3 covers 13 residues. Germline values: CDR1 DFQATT, CDR2 SNEGSKA (reference sequence). The CDR3 sequence: CSARDSGTGELFF. The CDR3 nucleotides are TGCAGTGCTAGAGATTCAGGCACCGGGGAGCTGTTTTTT.

The V call is TRBV9, the J call TRBJ1-5; D perhaps matches TRBD1 (5 bases). The ends were cut back, 4 bases at V and 7 bases at J, with 12 bases in the middle. Germline assignment: CDR1 SGDLS and CDR2 YYNGEE. This CDR3 is built from 13 residues. CDR3 DNA sequence: TGTGCCAGCAGCCCCGCGGGGCGGCAGCCCCAGCATTTT. This sequence encodes CASSPAGRQPQHF.

V gene TRBV29-1 combines with J gene TRBJ2-5, with 7 bases aligning to TRBD2. V lost 6 bases and J lost 2; bases outside the gene matches: 9. There are 14 residues in the CDR3. Germline CDR1 reads SQVTM; CDR2 reads ANQGSEA. The DNA of the CDR3 is TGCAGCGTCCGCGGCCTAGCGGAACAAGAGACCCAGTACTTC. It encodes CSVRGLAEQETQYF.

The chain couples TRBV15 to TRBJ1-5, with D unclear. This CDR3 is 15 amino acids long. Germline CDR1 is LNHNV and CDR2 is YYDKDF (reference sequence). The V end lost 0 bases, the J end lost 3 bases, and 9 bases lay between the germline ends. For the CDR3, the DNA is TGTGCCACCAGCAGAGATCGGAACCTCAATCAGCCCCAGCATTTT. This sequence encodes CATSRDRNLNQPQHF.

V usage is TRBV15 and J usage is TRBJ2-4; D might be TRBD2 (6 bases). The CDR3 extends over 16 amino acids. Germline values: CDR1 LNHNV, CDR2 YYDKDF (reference sequence). Trimming shortened V by 5 bases and J by 4 bases, and 18 bases separated the two germline ends. In DNA form, the CDR3 reads TGTGCCACCAGCCGACCTAGTGGGGGGTCAAAAAACATTCAGTACTTC. The encoded protein is CATSRPSGGSKNIQYF. The variable domain in full, with the rest retrieved from reference TRBV15 and TRBJ2-4, is DAMVIQNPRYQVTQFGKPVTLSCSQTLNHNVMYWYQQKSSQAPKLLFHYYDKDFNNEADTPDNFQSRRPNTSFCFLDIRSPGLGDTAMYLCATSRPSGGSKNIQYFGAGTRLSVL.

This clonotype has more than one count but fewer than ten. The chain combines TRBV20-1 with TRBJ1-2; TRBD1 might be the D (6 bases). V lost 3 bases, J lost 5 bases, and 7 bases lay in between. Germline lookup yields CDR1 DFQATT and CDR2 SNEGSKA (reference sequence). CDR3 size: 11 residues. CDR3 in amino acids: CSARGAYGYTF. For the CDR3, the DNA is TGCAGTGCTAGGGGGGCGTATGGCTACACCTTC.

This clonotype came up a few times. The chain couples TRBV12-3 or TRBV12-4 to TRBJ2-3, with unresolved D. V was shortened by 5 bases and J by 2 bases, with 8 bases between the two germline ends. CDR3 length equals 13 residues. In nucleotides, the CDR3 is TGTGCCAGCAGTCGATCGATCACAGATACGCAGTATTTT. Encoded protein: CASSRSITDTQYF.

This chain links TRBV5-1 with TRBJ2-5, with D possibly being TRBD1 (5 bases). This CDR3 spans 14 amino acids. Trimming stripped 4 bases from V and 5 bases from J, with 15 bases between. Germline V gene sequence: CDR1 SGHRS, CDR2 YFSETQ. The CDR3 protein is CASSQGLPTETQYF. In DNA, the CDR3 is TGCGCCAGCAGCCAGGGCCTTCCGACCGAGACCCAGTACTTC.

The chain employs TRBV5-6 and TRBJ1-6; possibly TRBD1 for D (6 bases). The CDR3 contains 15 residues. Germline loops: CDR1 SGHDT, CDR2 YYEEEE. Trimming shortened V by 4 bases and J by 9 bases, and 17 bases separated the two germline ends. The CDR3 nucleotides read TGTGCCAGCAGCCCGGGGGCCGGGATTCCTTCACCCCTCCACTTT. It codes for CASSPGAGIPSPLHF. Filled out from reference TRBV5-6 and TRBJ1-6, the complete variable domain reads DAGVTQSPTHLIKTRGQQVTLRCSPKSGHDTVSWYQQALGQGPQFIFQYYEEEERQRGNFPDRFSGHQFPNYSSELNVNALLLGDSALYLCASSPGAGIPSPLHFGNGTRLTVT.

This clonotype was seen more than once but under ten times. The chain joins TRBV10-3 to TRBJ2-5, with D possibly being TRBD2 (7 bases). This CDR3 spans 17 amino acids. CDR1 is ENHRY and CDR2 is SYGVKD in the germline V gene. Trimming shortened V by 2 bases and J by 4 bases, and 20 bases separated the two germline ends. The CDR3 DNA reads TGTGCCATCAGTGAGCCCGGTCGGGGGCGGGAGTCAGAGACCCAGTACTTC. It specifies CAISEPGRGRESETQYF.

This chain's CDR3 is CASSSWTGSGEQYF. The CDR3 DNA reads TGTGCCAGCAGTTCCTGGACAGGATCGGGGGAGCAGTACTTC. The chain is built from TRBV6-5 and TRBJ2-7; TRBD1 matches 7 bases. The CDR3 is made up of 14 amino acids. J was trimmed by 7 bases and V by 4 bases; bases with no gene match: 10. Germline CDR1 reads MNHEY; CDR2 reads SVGAGI.

This clonotype was counted between two and nine times. This chain joins TRBV12-3 or TRBV12-4 and TRBJ1-4; D unclear. This CDR3 region has 13 residues. Trimming took off 0 bases at V and 13 bases at J, with 12 bases between the two ends. The CDR3, as DNA: TGTGCCAGCAGTTTAGCACTGAAGGTTGGACTGTTTTTT. Protein product: CASSLALKVGLFF.

This clonotype was detected a few times. The chain joins TRBV7-6 to TRBJ2-5; the D gene is possibly TRBD2 (5 bases). CDR1 and CDR2 (germline): SGHVS, FNYEAQ. This CDR3 region has 13 residues. V lost 5 bases and J lost 5, with 12 bases in between. CDR3: CASSPGVAETQYF. The CDR3 nucleotides are TGTGCCAGCAGCCCCGGGGTAGCGGAGACCCAGTACTTC.

This clonotype was seen ten or more times. J is TRBJ1-5 and V is TRBV20-1; D is possibly TRBD1 (6 bases). CDR1 is DFQATT and CDR2 is SNEGSKA in the germline V gene (reference sequence). The length of the CDR3 is 15 residues. V was shortened by 1 base and J by 3 bases, with 13 bases between the two germline ends. The CDR3 loop is CSARVGGTNNQPQHF. CDR3 sequence (DNA): TGCAGTGCTAGAGTTGGGGGCACGAACAATCAGCCCCAGCATTTT.

This clonotype was observed a few times. The chain uses TRBV5-1 and TRBJ2-3, with 9 bases lining up with TRBD2. V shed 0 bases and J 5 bases; nucleotides not matched to a gene: 10. Germline CDR1 is SGHRS and CDR2 is YFSETQ. The CDR3 totals 17 residues. CDR3 amino acids: CASSLALAGGIGDTQYF. CDR3 sequence (DNA): TGCGCCAGCAGCTTGGCCTTGGCGGGGGGGATAGGAGATACGCAGTATTTT.

The V and J genes are TRBV7-8 and TRBJ2-6; TRBD1 aligns across 9 bases. Unmatched junction bases numbered 5, after V lost 5 bases and J lost 0 bases. Germline V gene sequence: CDR1 SGHVS, CDR2 FQNEAQ. The CDR3 runs to 17 residues. The CDR3 DNA is TGTGCCAGCAGCCAGGGACAGGGTACCTCTGGGGCCAACGTCCTGACTTTC. As protein: CASSQGQGTSGANVLTF.

The chain recombines TRBV12-3 or TRBV12-4 with TRBJ2-1; D is ambiguous. V shed 6 bases and J shed 9 bases, with 15 bases lying between them. This CDR3 has 13 amino acids. CDR3 residues: CASSPSHWGEQFF. The CDR3 region has the DNA TGTGCCAGCAGCCCATCCCACTGGGGTGAGCAGTTCTTC.

This clonotype turned up a few times. This chain links TRBV10-3 with TRBJ2-3; D not resolved. CDR3 size: 13 residues. Germline V lookup: CDR1 ENHRY, CDR2 SYGVKD. The germline V and J ends were trimmed by 4 bases and 3 bases, with 8 bases remaining between them. For the CDR3, the DNA is TGTGCCATCAGTGTTCAGTCTACAGATACGCAGTATTTT. Translated: CAISVQSTDTQYF.